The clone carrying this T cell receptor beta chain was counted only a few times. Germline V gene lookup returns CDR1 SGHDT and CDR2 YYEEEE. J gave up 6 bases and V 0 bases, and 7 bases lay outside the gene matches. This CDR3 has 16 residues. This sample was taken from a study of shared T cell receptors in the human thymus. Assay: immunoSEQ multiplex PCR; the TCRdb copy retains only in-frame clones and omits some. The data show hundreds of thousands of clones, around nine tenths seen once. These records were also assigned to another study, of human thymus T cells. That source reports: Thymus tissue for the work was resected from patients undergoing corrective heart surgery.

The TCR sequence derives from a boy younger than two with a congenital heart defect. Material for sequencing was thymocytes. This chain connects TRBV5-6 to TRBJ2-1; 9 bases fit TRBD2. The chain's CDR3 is CASSLVAGGPGNEQFF. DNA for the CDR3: TGTGCCAGCAGCTTGGTTGCGGGAGGGCCGGGCAATGAGCAGTTCTTC. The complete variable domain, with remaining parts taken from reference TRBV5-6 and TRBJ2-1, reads DAGVTQSPTHLIKTRGQQVTLRCSPKSGHDTVSWYQQALGQGPQFIFQYYEEEERQRGNFPDRFSGHQFPNYSSELNVNALLLGDSALYLCASSLVAGGPGNEQFFGPGTRLTVL.